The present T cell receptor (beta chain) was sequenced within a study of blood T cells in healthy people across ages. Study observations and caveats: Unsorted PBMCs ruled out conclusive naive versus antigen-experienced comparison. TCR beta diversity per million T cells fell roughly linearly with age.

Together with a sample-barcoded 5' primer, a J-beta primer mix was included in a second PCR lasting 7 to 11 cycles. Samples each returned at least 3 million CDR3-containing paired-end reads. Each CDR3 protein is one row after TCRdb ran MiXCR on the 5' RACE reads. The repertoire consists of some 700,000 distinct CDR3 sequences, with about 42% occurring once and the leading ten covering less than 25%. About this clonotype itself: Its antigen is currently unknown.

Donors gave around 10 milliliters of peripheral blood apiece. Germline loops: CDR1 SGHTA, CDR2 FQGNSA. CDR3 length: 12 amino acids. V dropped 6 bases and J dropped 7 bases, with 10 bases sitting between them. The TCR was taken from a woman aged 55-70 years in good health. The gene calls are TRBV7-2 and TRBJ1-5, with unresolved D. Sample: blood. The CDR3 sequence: CASSQPAQPQHF. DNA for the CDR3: TGTGCCAGCAGTCAACCGGCCCAGCCCCAGCATTTT.